What follows is one TCR beta chain and its context. The antigen it binds to is not known. Nothing much larger sits one base from this clone, and base qualities are not available. The data belong to a study of blood T cell repertoires in COVID-19 (dated by TCRdb to 2020 to 2022). In the study overall: Collaborator samples came from the United States, Italy and Spain and covered acute and convalescent phases of COVID-19. The prospective study material was composed of cDNA or gDNA derived from T cells, B-cell-depleted T cells, or PBMCs. Deeply sampled blood TCRbeta repertoires from subjects exposed to, actively infected with, or recovered from COVID-19 were included in the dataset. A freely available public database, intended as a resource for researchers studying the immune response to SARS-CoV-2, is where the repertoires were released. The samples were drawn from two sources: the first 160 participants of the ongoing ImmuneRACE study, and fewer than 1,500 subjects contributed by 6 global collaborators. The sample metadata nearly always contained a de-identified subject ID, COVID-19 status, age in years and sex. HLA class I and class II types, where available, came from metadata supplied by the sample provider rather than from assay-based typing. Study-wide findings and limitations: The quantity of clinical and demographic metadata differed by source and by participant and was supplied without curation.

TCRbeta CDR3 regions were amplified from genomic DNA by means of the immunoSEQ Assay, a bias-controlled multiplex PCR. The paper's data handling went like this. Within the assay, amplification of reference gene primers was used to estimate how many nucleated cells each sample contained. To quantify the absolute abundance of each unique TCRbeta CDR3 rearrangement, sequence reads were collapsed and filtered. For each sample, productive Simpson clonality was calculated as the square root of Simpson's diversity index across productive rearrangements. TCRdb took over this immuneACCESS table, retaining in-frame rearrangements with V and J assigned. Such tables are incomplete; in checked studies, under half of the missing clones stem from an unresolved V gene, and the remainder is unexplained. D and trimming were read from the DNA, whereas the V and J calls and clone size are those reported in that table. This sample comprises roughly 150,000 clones, roughly nine tenths of them detected only once. Approximately 2.8% of the sample belongs to the ten largest clones.

The CDR3 holds 12 amino acids from the cysteine to the phenylalanine. CDR3 DNA is the only sequence kept; it has 36 bases, read in frame from the first base. V and J lose 5 bases and 11 bases, and a span of 15 bases separates them. Via the germline V gene, CDR1 is SGHVS and CDR2 FQNEAQ. The collaborating institutions used their own protocols to collect whole blood in K2EDTA tubes. For TCRbeta analysis, collaborators shipped samples as frozen whole blood, isolated PBMCs, or DNA extracted from either of those sample types. The chain joins TRBV7-8 to TRBJ1-1, and possibly TRBD1, on 5 matching bases. The TCR sequence derives from a woman aged 55-70 years with active COVID-19. Specimen: peripheral blood. The nucleotides read TGTGCCAGCAGCGGAGGTCCAGGGAGGGCTTTCTTT. Its protein product is CASSGGPGRAFF.